This T cell receptor (beta chain) originates from a study of CD8 T cells in ankylosing spondylitis. Losses at the gene ends were 4 bases for V and 5 bases for J; bases not matched to a gene: 4. Germline V gene data show CDR1 as SGHNT and CDR2 as YENEEA. CDR3 length: 13 residues. MiXCR, run by TCRdb on the 5' RACE reads, gives a single entry per CDR3 protein. The sample records about 170,000 distinct CDR3 sequences, about 18% being singletons. This TCR derives from a male donor with ankylosing spondylitis or in good health (not recorded which). Sequencing used blood, either unsorted or a sorted T cell fraction (not recorded which). The V call is TRBV11-3, the J call TRBJ1-1, with 7 bases fitting TRBD1. The CDR3 coding sequence is TGTGCCAGCAGCTCGACAGGGATGACTGAAGCTTTCTTT. Translation gives CASSSTGMTEAFF.